These 8 T cell receptor beta chains came from one sample sequenced in a study of OX40 agonist ivuxolimab in advanced cancers. Clones were sequenced by immunoSEQ multiplex PCR, and TCRdb holds only the in-frame ones, with some missing. The table lists around 97,000 clones, 86% of them singletons, with less than 6.5% in the top ten. The sample in question was CD4+ or CD8+ T cells sorted from blood, obtained in a trial of the OX40 agonist ivuxolimab. The receptor source for this set is an adult with an advanced solid tumor such as melanoma, head and neck, liver or kidney cancer.

V and J are TRBV9 and TRBJ2-7; 8 nucleotides line up with TRBD2. Germline values: CDR1 SGDLS, CDR2 YYNGEE. J lost 0 bases, V lost 4 bases, and 6 bases had no gene match. This CDR3 spans 15 amino acids. CDR3 sequence reads: CASSQAGTSSYEQYF. Written as DNA, the CDR3 is TGTGCCAGCAGCCAAGCCGGGACTAGCTCCTACGAGCAGTACTTC.

The V and J genes are TRBV29-1 and TRBJ2-1, with 14 bases identical to TRBD2. Trimming removed 6 bases from V and 6 bases from J; junction bases left unmatched: 13. Per the germline V gene, CDR1 is SQVTM and CDR2 is ANQGSEA. The CDR3 runs 17 residues. The CDR3 is CSVAGTSGRGPSNEQFF. In nucleotides, the CDR3 is TGCAGCGTGGCCGGGACTAGCGGGAGAGGCCCATCCAATGAGCAGTTCTTC.

The chain links TRBV18 to TRBJ1-5, with D possibly matching TRBD1 (6 bases). The CDR3 is 14 residues long. V lost 3 bases and J lost 3, with 9 bases in between. From germline, CDR1 is KGHSH and CDR2 LQKENI. The CDR3 loop is CASSPDRYNQPQHF. The CDR3 DNA sequence: TGTGCCAGCTCACCCGACAGGTACAATCAGCCCCAGCATTTT.

J is TRBJ2-5 and V is TRBV5-6, with unresolved D. This CDR3 region has 11 residues. The germline V gene has CDR1 SGHDT and CDR2 YYEEEE. Between the trimmed V and J ends, which lost 3 bases and 3 bases, there was a span of 3 bases. For the CDR3, the DNA is TGTGCCAGCAGCTATGAAGAGACCCAGTACTTC. As protein: CASSYEETQYF.

The V and J genes are TRBV11-3 and TRBJ2-6; D possibly corresponds to TRBD1 (5 bases). The germline V gene has CDR1 SGHNT and CDR2 YENEEA. CDR3 size: 17 residues. Trimming took off 3 bases at V and 0 bases at J, with 12 bases between the two ends. The CDR3 is CASSLGQISSGANVLTF. The DNA for the CDR3 is TGTGCCAGCAGCTTGGGGCAGATCTCCTCTGGGGCCAACGTCCTGACTTTC.

In DNA, the CDR3 is TGTGCCAGCAGCGTAGGGATTCTAAACACCGGGGAGCTGTTTTTT. Its translation: CASSVGILNTGELFF. The gene calls are TRBV9 and TRBJ2-2, with D uncertain. Trimming took 0 bases from V and 2 from J, leaving 8 bases between them. In germline, CDR1 is SGDLS, CDR2 YYNGEE. The length of the CDR3 is 15 residues.

This chain connects TRBV30 to TRBJ2-5; TRBD1 might be the D (6 bases). The last part of the DNA fits TRBJ2-7 better; the J call may be wrong. The germline V gene has CDR1 GTSNPN and CDR2 SVGIG (reference sequence). The CDR3 totals 14 residues. CDR3 bases: TGTGCCTGGAGGGGTCAGGGGATCTCCTACGAGCAGTACTTC. Residues: CAWRGQGISYEQYF.

V gene TRBV11-3 combines with J gene TRBJ2-7, with D tentatively TRBD2 (6 bases). CDR3 length: 12 residues. V shed 5 bases and J shed 7 bases, with 12 bases lying between them. Germline V lookup: CDR1 SGHNT, CDR2 YENEEA. The CDR3 sequence is CASSPRAGEQYF. For the CDR3, the DNA is TGTGCCAGCAGCCCAAGGGCGGGGGAGCAGTACTTC.